This T cell receptor beta chain came from a study of cytomegalovirus exposure and HLA in healthy donors. Study-wide findings and caveats: Rates of TCR association differed by HLA locus in a later analysis, with DRB1 highest and HLA-C lowest. Previously analyzed data showed that most TCR beta V segments were productive at a frequency of about 87% or about 30%.

Note on this clone: Its antigen is undetermined.

In germline, CDR1 is MGHDK, CDR2 SYGVNS. V lost 4 bases to trimming and J lost 4 bases, with 16 bases between them. There are 15 residues in the CDR3. PCR primers comprised 60 Vbeta and 13 Jbeta primers. The method was immunoSEQ multiplex PCR; TCRdb's version includes in-frame clones alone and lacks a portion of them. The sample shows under 200,000 clones, 70% to 90% of them seen only once. The receptor's source is a man between 18 and 29 years old in good health and CMV-seropositive. The sequencing input was PBMCs. The chain combines TRBV25-1 with TRBJ1-1; D might be TRBD1 (5 bases). In DNA form, the CDR3 reads TGTGCCAGCAGTGGCAATGCAGGGCTAATCACTGAAGCTTTCTTT. Translation gives CASSGNAGLITEAFF. Full variable domain (outside the CDR3, taken from reference TRBV25-1 and TRBJ1-1): EADIYQTPRYLVIGTGKKITLECSQTMGHDKMYWYQQDPGMELHLIHYSYGVNSTEKGDLSSESTVSRIRTEHFPLTLESARPSHTSQYLCASSGNAGLITEAFFGQGTRLTVV.